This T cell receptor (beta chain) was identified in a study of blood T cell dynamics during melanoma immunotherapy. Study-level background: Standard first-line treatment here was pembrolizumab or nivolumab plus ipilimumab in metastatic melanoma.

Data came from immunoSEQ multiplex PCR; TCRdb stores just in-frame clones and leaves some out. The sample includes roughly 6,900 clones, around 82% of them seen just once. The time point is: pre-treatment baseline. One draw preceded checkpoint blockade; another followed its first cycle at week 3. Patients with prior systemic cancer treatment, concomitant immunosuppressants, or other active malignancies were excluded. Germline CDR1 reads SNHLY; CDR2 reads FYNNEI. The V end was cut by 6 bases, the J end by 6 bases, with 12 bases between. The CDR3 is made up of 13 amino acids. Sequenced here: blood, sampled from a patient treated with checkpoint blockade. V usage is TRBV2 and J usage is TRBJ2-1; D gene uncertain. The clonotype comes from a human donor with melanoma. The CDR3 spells CASSDTTFNEQFF. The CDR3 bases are TGTGCCAGCAGCGATACTACGTTCAATGAGCAGTTCTTC.